This TCR beta chain was sequenced for a study of CD4+ T cells in melanoma. Study-wide points: Reportedly, melanoma neoantigen-specific CD4+ T cells showed varied differentiation states.

Regarding this clone: Its antigen is as yet unknown.

V shed 8 bases, J shed 1 base, and the junction held 8 bases outside the gene matches. The CDR3 runs 14 residues. Germline V gene data show CDR1 as SQVTM and CDR2 as ANQGSEA. Produced via immunoSEQ multiplex PCR; TCRdb's table is partial and in-frame only. Of 50,000 or so clones listed, about 91% are singletons. The receptor comes from a human donor with melanoma. Source material: peripheral blood. V gene TRBV29-1 combines with J gene TRBJ1-1; TRBD1 agrees at 9 bases. Here the CDR3 DNA reads TGCAGCACAGAACAGGGGGCGGAGAACACTGAAGCTTTCTTT. Amino acid sequence: CSTEQGAENTEAFF.